The present entry profiles one T cell receptor beta chain with its context. The data were taken from a study of blood T cell repertoires in COVID-19. Study context: Both acute and convalescent COVID-19 samples were obtained from the United States, Italy and Spain.

Per the original data handling: Using reference gene primer amplification, nucleated cell counts were estimated. Profiled with immunoSEQ multiplex PCR; TCRdb holds only in-frame clones, not every one. V and J calls and clone size are those listed in that table; D and trimming were worked out from the DNA. The sample contains fewer than 20,000 clones, around 90% of which appear only once. CDR3 length equals 15 residues. J was trimmed by 5 bases and V by 4 bases; bases with no gene match: 2. Germline values: CDR1 MNHEY, CDR2 SVGAGI. V usage is TRBV6-5 and J usage is TRBJ2-3, with TRBD2 matching 14 bases. The source is a human donor in a cohort sampled during active COVID-19. The donor label of this sample is uncertain. The source material was peripheral blood. The CDR3 coding sequence is TGTGCCAGCAGTTTGACTAGCGGGAGGGAAGATACGCAGTATTTT. Translating gives CASSLTSGREDTQYF.